This T cell receptor beta chain was profiled in a study of multiple sclerosis patients with progressive multifocal leukoencephalopathy. Remarks on this clone: Its specificity is unknown.

Study-level points and caveats: No common TRBV or TRBJ usage or pairing appeared at PML.

Time point described: time of PML onset. PML was diagnosed clinically and by MRI, then confirmed by JC virus DNA in cerebrospinal fluid. Generated by immunoSEQ multiplex PCR, the TCRdb table keeps only in-frame clones and is missing some. This sample has 25,000 to 35,000 clones, with roughly 87% found just once. CDR3 size: 15 residues. V gave up 6 bases and J gave up 3 bases; unmatched junction bases: 5. Looked up from germline, CDR1 is KGHSH and CDR2 is LQKENI. Sequences were derived from PBMCs, sampled from a patient treated with natalizumab. The sequence derives from a woman between 35 and 50 years old with progressive multifocal leukoencephalopathy. The J gene is TRBJ1-5, the V gene TRBV18, with 10 bases identical to TRBD1. This chain's CDR3 is CASSGGTGDNQPQHF. The CDR3 DNA reads as TGTGCCAGCTCGGGGGGGACAGGGGACAATCAGCCCCAGCATTTT.